The text below deals with one T cell receptor beta chain. The sample originates from a study of blood T cell repertoires in COVID-19. Study in general: Donors in the United States, Italy and Spain gave samples during acute or convalescent COVID-19. PBMCs, B-cell-depleted T cells, or T cells provided the cDNA or gDNA that made up the material.

Per the original data handling: How many nucleated cells were present was estimated from reference gene primer amplification. TCRdb's table, derived via immunoSEQ multiplex PCR, lists solely in-frame clones and lacks some. V and J calls and clone size are as listed in that table; D and trimming were resolved from the DNA. The sample records 93,000 or so clones, about 86% being singletons. Trimming cost V 7 bases and J 8 bases, with 9 bases left between them. From germline, CDR1 is MNHEY and CDR2 SVGAGI. The CDR3 covers 12 residues. The V and J genes are TRBV6-5 and TRBJ1-6; D gene uncertain. The sample comprised peripheral blood. This sequence was found in a human donor in a cohort sampled during active COVID-19. The CDR3 loop reads CASTPVDSPLHF. CDR3 sequence (DNA): TGTGCCAGCACCCCGGTAGATTCACCCCTCCACTTT.